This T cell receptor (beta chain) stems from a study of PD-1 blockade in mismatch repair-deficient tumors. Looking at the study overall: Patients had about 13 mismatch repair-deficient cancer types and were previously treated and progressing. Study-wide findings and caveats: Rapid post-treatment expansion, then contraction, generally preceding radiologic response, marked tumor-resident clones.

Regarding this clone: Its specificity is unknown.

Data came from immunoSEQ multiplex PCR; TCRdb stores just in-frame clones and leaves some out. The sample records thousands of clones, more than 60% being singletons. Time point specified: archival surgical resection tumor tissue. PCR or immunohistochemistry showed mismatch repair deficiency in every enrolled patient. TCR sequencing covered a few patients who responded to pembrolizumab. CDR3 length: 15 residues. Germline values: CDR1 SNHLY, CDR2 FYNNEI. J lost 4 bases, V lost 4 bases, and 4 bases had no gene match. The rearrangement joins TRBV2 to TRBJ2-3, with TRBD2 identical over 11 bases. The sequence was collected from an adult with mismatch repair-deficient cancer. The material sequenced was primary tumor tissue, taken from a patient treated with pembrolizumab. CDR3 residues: CASSGLAGGADTQYF. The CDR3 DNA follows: TGTGCCAGCAGTGGGCTAGCGGGAGGCGCAGATACGCAGTATTTT.